Listed below are T cell receptor beta chains from one sample, sequenced in a study of blood T cell repertoires in COVID-19. TCRdb's table, derived via immunoSEQ multiplex PCR, lists solely in-frame clones and lacks some. The sample comprises about 230,000 clones, about four fifths of which are singletons, and approximately 2% rests with the top ten. Sequencing was performed on PBMCs or T cells enriched from blood (not recorded which). The receptor set was obtained from a man in his 60s who had recovered from COVID-19. The CDR3 runs from the conserved cysteine through the conserved F or W. The order of the fields is J gene, V gene, D gene, clone size, CDR3 protein, CDR3 DNA. A D gene is named only where the DNA matches it firmly. For some rows the clone size is stated as once, few or many, or as a class when expanded; others skip it.

J: TRBJ2-3
V: TRBV10-3
D: NA
size: once
CDR3: CAISVGGEGGTDTQYF
DNA: TGTGCCATCAGTGTTGGCGGGGAGGGGGGGACAGATACGCAGTATTTT

J: TRBJ2-2
V: TRBV11-3
D: NA
size: NA
CDR3: CASSILAGGVGELFF
DNA: TGTGCCAGCAGCATACTAGCCGGGGGTGTCGGGGAGCTGTTTTTT

J: TRBJ1-1
V: TRBV27
D: NA
size: few
CDR3: CASSQQAYTEAFF
DNA: TGTGCCAGCAGCCAACAGGCGTACACTGAAGCTTTCTTT

J: TRBJ1-3
V: TRBV6-5
D: TRBD1
size: NA
CDR3: CASRDGTAGNTIYF
DNA: TGTGCCAGCAGGGACGGGACAGCTGGAAACACCATATATTTT

J: TRBJ2-5
V: TRBV3-1/TRBV3-2
D: NA
size: NA
CDR3: CASSQQTPFQYF
DNA: TGTGCCAGCAGCCAACAGACACCATTTCAGTACTTC

J: TRBJ1-2
V: TRBV19
D: NA
size: NA
CDR3: CASSISSANYGYTF
DNA: TGTGCCAGTAGTATTTCGAGCGCTAACTATGGCTACACCTTC

J: TRBJ2-3
V: TRBV4-2
D: TRBD2
size: once
CDR3: CASTAGGTDTQYF
DNA: TGTGCCAGCACAGCGGGGGGCACAGATACGCAGTATTTT

J: TRBJ1-2
V: TRBV27
D: NA
size: once
CDR3: CASSGTGGARNYGYTF
DNA: TGTGCCAGCAGTGGCACTGGGGGGGCACGGAACTATGGCTACACCTTC

J: TRBJ1-2
V: TRBV18
D: NA
size: once
CDR3: CASSPPGGRIGYTF
DNA: TGTGCCAGCTCACCACCGGGGGGAAGGATTGGCTACACCTTC

J: TRBJ1-1
V: TRBV7-2
D: TRBD1
size: NA
CDR3: CASSFHRGQTEAFF
DNA: TGTGCCAGCAGCTTCCACAGGGGGCAGACTGAAGCTTTCTTT

J: TRBJ1-6
V: TRBV14
D: NA
size: NA
CDR3: CASSQRGPNYNSPLHF
DNA: TGTGCCAGCAGCCAGCGGGGGCCGAACTATAATTCACCCCTCCACTTT

J: TRBJ2-1
V: TRBV19
D: NA
size: NA
CDR3: CASSIVRYNEQFF
DNA: TGTGCCAGTAGTATTGTCAGATACAATGAGCAGTTCTTC

J: TRBJ2-5
V: TRBV6-1
D: NA
size: NA
CDR3: CASSEALQGRTQYF
DNA: TGTGCCAGCAGTGAAGCGCTTCAGGGCAGGACCCAGTACTTC

J: TRBJ1-5
V: TRBV2
D: NA
size: NA
CDR3: CASSGTAINQPQHF
DNA: TGTGCCAGCAGTGGGACAGCTATTAATCAGCCCCAGCATTTT

J: TRBJ1-5
V: TRBV12-3/TRBV12-4
D: NA
size: NA
CDR3: CASSLRRQEPQHF
DNA: TGTGCCAGCAGTTTGCGCCGGCAGGAGCCCCAGCATTTT

J: TRBJ1-1
V: TRBV12-3/TRBV12-4
D: NA
size: NA
CDR3: CASGDSMNTEAFF
DNA: TGTGCCAGCGGCGACAGCATGAACACTGAAGCTTTCTTT

J: TRBJ1-4
V: TRBV10-1
D: NA
size: NA
CDR3: CASTIARAERATNEKLFF
DNA: TGCGCCAGCACTATCGCACGGGCTGAGAGGGCAACTAATGAAAAACTGTTTTTT

J: TRBJ2-5
V: TRBV11-2
D: NA
size: NA
CDR3: CASSFGGVQETQYF
DNA: TGTGCCAGCAGCTTTGGGGGCGTTCAAGAGACCCAGTACTTC

J: TRBJ2-5
V: TRBV24-1
D: TRBD1
size: once
CDR3: CATGPQGVTETQYF
DNA: TGTGCCACCGGACCACAGGGGGTTACCGAGACCCAGTACTTC

J: TRBJ1-6
V: TRBV7-8
D: NA
size: NA
CDR3: CASSLVMSPLHF
DNA: TGTGCCAGCAGCTTAGTTATGTCACCCCTCCACTTT

J: TRBJ2-2
V: TRBV5-1
D: NA
size: NA
CDR3: CASSLRSRATGELFF
DNA: TGCGCCAGCAGCTTGCGATCCAGGGCCACCGGGGAGCTGTTTTTT

J: TRBJ2-2
V: TRBV5-4
D: NA
size: few
CDR3: CASSLDPSGTGELFF
DNA: TGTGCCAGCAGCTTGGATCCAAGCGGGACCGGGGAGCTGTTTTTT

J: TRBJ2-1
V: TRBV19
D: TRBD2
size: NA
CDR3: CASRGLAGVSNEQFF
DNA: TGTGCCAGTAGGGGACTAGCGGGGGTCTCGAATGAGCAGTTCTTC

J: TRBJ2-5
V: TRBV6-1
D: NA
size: once
CDR3: CASSELAQETQYF
DNA: TGTGCCAGCAGTGAGCTGGCCCAAGAGACCCAGTACTTC

J: TRBJ1-4
V: TRBV4-3
D: TRBD1
size: NA
CDR3: CASSQGTGVFEKLFF
DNA: TGCGCCAGCAGCCAGGGGACAGGGGTATTTGAAAAACTGTTTTTT

J: TRBJ2-5
V: TRBV5-8
D: TRBD2
size: NA
CDR3: CASSLSPPSGGLETQYF
DNA: TGTGCCAGCAGCTTGTCCCCCCCTAGCGGGGGTTTGGAGACCCAGTACTTC

J: TRBJ1-4
V: TRBV19
D: NA
size: NA
CDR3: CASSKGDTNEKLFF
DNA: TGTGCCAGTAGTAAGGGGGACACTAATGAAAAACTGTTTTTT

J: TRBJ2-5
V: TRBV11-2
D: NA
size: few
CDR3: CASSLALKETQYF
DNA: TGTGCCAGCAGCTTAGCACTGAAAGAGACCCAGTACTTC

J: TRBJ2-1
V: TRBV12-5
D: TRBD2
size: NA
CDR3: CASGQSGGAWDEQFF
DNA: TGTGCTAGTGGCCAAAGCGGGGGGGCGTGGGATGAGCAGTTCTTC

J: TRBJ2-5
V: TRBV11-3
D: TRBD2
size: NA
CDR3: CASSPGGRPNQETQYF
DNA: TGTGCCAGCAGCCCGGGGGGTCGACCCAACCAAGAGACCCAGTACTTC

J: TRBJ2-2
V: TRBV19
D: NA
size: NA
CDR3: CASNPGPANTGELFF
DNA: TGTGCCAGTAACCCAGGGCCGGCGAACACCGGGGAGCTGTTTTTT

J: TRBJ1-1
V: TRBV27
D: NA
size: few
CDR3: CASRLRGLNTEAFF
DNA: TGTGCCAGCAGACTAAGGGGATTGAACACTGAAGCTTTCTTT

J: TRBJ1-6
V: TRBV3-1/TRBV3-2
D: TRBD1
size: NA
CDR3: CASSPRDRNSPLHF
DNA: TGTGCCAGCAGCCCTCGGGACAGAAATTCACCCCTCCACTTT

J: TRBJ2-7
V: TRBV6-6
D: NA
size: NA
CDR3: CASSPLNEQYF
DNA: TGTGCCAGCAGTCCACTCAACGAGCAGTACTTC

J: TRBJ2-2
V: TRBV5-1
D: TRBD1
size: once
CDR3: CASSLEGRTGVDTGELFF
DNA: TGCGCCAGCAGCTTGGAGGGGCGGACAGGGGTGGACACCGGGGAGCTGTTTTTT

J: TRBJ2-5
V: TRBV5-1
D: NA
size: NA
CDR3: CASSLRTAKETQYF
DNA: TGCGCCAGCAGCTTGAGGACAGCAAAAGAGACCCAGTACTTC

J: TRBJ1-5
V: TRBV2
D: NA
size: NA
CDR3: CASSPDGNQPQHF
DNA: TGTGCCAGCAGCCCCGACGGGAATCAGCCCCAGCATTTT

J: TRBJ1-6
V: TRBV6-5
D: TRBD1
size: few
CDR3: CASTDGTGESPLHF
DNA: TGTGCCAGCACCGACGGAACAGGGGAATCACCCCTCCACTTT

J: TRBJ1-5
V: TRBV19
D: TRBD1
size: once
CDR3: CASSRDRPNQPQHF
DNA: TGTGCCAGTAGTAGGGACAGGCCGAATCAGCCCCAGCATTTT

J: TRBJ2-1
V: TRBV4-3
D: TRBD1
size: NA
CDR3: CASSQDMTGAHPSSFF
DNA: TGCGCCAGCAGCCAAGATATGACAGGGGCCCATCCCAGTTCATTCTTC

J: TRBJ1-5
V: TRBV5-1
D: NA
size: once
CDR3: CASKKAGDSNQPQHF
DNA: TGCGCCAGCAAGAAGGCAGGGGATAGCAATCAGCCCCAGCATTTT

J: TRBJ2-7
V: TRBV9
D: NA
size: NA
CDR3: CASSVGTPTYEQYF
DNA: TGTGCCAGCAGCGTAGGGACTCCGACCTACGAGCAGTACTTC

J: TRBJ1-1
V: TRBV5-1
D: NA
size: NA
CDR3: CASSQAGGWTEAFF
DNA: TGCGCCAGCAGCCAGGCGGGGGGTTGGACTGAAGCTTTCTTT

J: TRBJ1-5
V: TRBV19
D: NA
size: NA
CDR3: CASSISRGNQPQHF
DNA: TGTGCCAGTAGCATCAGCAGGGGCAATCAGCCCCAGCATTTT

J: TRBJ2-7
V: TRBV6-6
D: TRBD2
size: NA
CDR3: CASSYLVGGTYEQYF
DNA: TGTGCCAGCAGTTACCTGGTGGGGGGGACCTACGAGCAGTACTTC

J: TRBJ1-2
V: TRBV12-3/TRBV12-4
D: NA
size: NA
CDR3: CASSFLTDYGYTF
DNA: TGTGCCAGCAGTTTCTTGACTGACTATGGCTACACCTTC

J: TRBJ1-6
V: TRBV12-5
D: TRBD1
size: NA
CDR3: CASGIDRAPLSLHF
DNA: TGTGCTAGTGGTATAGACAGGGCTCCGTTGTCCCTCCACTTT

J: TRBJ1-5
V: TRBV19
D: NA
size: NA
CDR3: CASRGERASNQPQHF
DNA: TGTGCCAGCCGTGGGGAGAGGGCCTCCAATCAGCCCCAGCATTTT

J: TRBJ1-5
V: TRBV5-1
D: TRBD1
size: NA
CDR3: CASSPGQGDGQPQHF
DNA: TGCGCCAGCAGCCCCGGACAGGGTGATGGACAGCCCCAGCATTTT

J: TRBJ1-1
V: TRBV28
D: TRBD1
size: NA
CDR3: CASSLHRGQNTEAFF
DNA: TGTGCCAGCAGTTTACACAGGGGGCAGAACACTGAAGCTTTCTTT

J: TRBJ2-1
V: TRBV29-1
D: NA
size: NA
CDR3: CSVGQGYNEQFF
DNA: TGCAGCGTAGGTCAGGGGTACAATGAGCAGTTCTTC

J: TRBJ1-1
V: TRBV2
D: NA
size: NA
CDR3: CASKIRTDTEAFF
DNA: TGTGCCAGCAAAATTCGGACAGACACTGAAGCTTTCTTT

J: TRBJ2-2
V: TRBV5-1
D: TRBD1
size: NA
CDR3: CASSSSPGTANTGELFF
DNA: TGCGCCAGCAGCTCCTCCCCCGGGACAGCGAACACCGGGGAGCTGTTTTTT

J: TRBJ2-3
V: TRBV9
D: TRBD2
size: NA
CDR3: CASSDLAGGRGDTQYF
DNA: TGTGCCAGCAGCGATCTAGCGGGGGGACGAGGAGATACGCAGTATTTT

J: TRBJ2-1
V: TRBV3-1/TRBV3-2
D: TRBD2
size: NA
CDR3: CASSQDRLAGRYNEQFF
DNA: TGTGCCAGCAGCCAAGATCGGCTAGCGGGGCGCTACAATGAGCAGTTCTTC

J: TRBJ2-5
V: TRBV3-1/TRBV3-2
D: NA
size: few
CDR3: CASSQLEETQYF
DNA: TGTGCCAGCAGCCAACTAGAAGAGACCCAGTACTTC